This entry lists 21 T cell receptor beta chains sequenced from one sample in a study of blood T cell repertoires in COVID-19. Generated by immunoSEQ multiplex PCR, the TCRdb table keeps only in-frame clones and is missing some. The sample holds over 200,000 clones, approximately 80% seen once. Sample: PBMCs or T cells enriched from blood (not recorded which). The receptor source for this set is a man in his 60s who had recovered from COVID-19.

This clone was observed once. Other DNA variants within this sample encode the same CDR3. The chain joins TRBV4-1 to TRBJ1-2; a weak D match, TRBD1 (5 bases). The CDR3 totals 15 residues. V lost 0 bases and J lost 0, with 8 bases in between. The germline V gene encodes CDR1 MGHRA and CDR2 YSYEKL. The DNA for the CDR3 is TGCGCCAGCAGCCAAGATGGGACTGCTAACTATGGCTACACCTTC. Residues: CASSQDGTANYGYTF.

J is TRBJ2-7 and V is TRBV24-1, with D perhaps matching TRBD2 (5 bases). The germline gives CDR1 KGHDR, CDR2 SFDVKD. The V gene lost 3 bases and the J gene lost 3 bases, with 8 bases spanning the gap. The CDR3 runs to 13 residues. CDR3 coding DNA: TGTGCCACCAGTGATGGAGCGGTCTACGAGCAGTACTTC. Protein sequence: CATSDGAVYEQYF.

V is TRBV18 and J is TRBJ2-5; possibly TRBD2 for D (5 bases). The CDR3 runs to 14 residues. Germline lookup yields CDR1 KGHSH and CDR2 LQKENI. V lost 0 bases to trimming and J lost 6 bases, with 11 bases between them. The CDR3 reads CASSPPEVRKTQYF. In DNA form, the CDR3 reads TGTGCCAGCTCACCACCGGAGGTCCGAAAGACCCAGTACTTC.

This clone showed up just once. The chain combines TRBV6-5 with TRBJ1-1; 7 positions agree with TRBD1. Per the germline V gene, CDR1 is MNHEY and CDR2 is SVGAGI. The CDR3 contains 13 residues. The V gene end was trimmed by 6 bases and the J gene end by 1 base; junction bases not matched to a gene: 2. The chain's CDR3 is CASRRDRNTEAFF. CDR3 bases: TGTGCCAGCAGACGGGACAGGAACACTGAAGCTTTCTTT.

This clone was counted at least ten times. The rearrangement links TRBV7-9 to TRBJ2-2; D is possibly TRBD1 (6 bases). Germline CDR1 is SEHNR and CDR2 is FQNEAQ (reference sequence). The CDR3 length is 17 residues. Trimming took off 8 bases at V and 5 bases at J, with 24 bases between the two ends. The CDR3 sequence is CASEDPTTGRSTGELFF. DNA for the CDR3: TGTGCCAGCGAGGATCCAACGACAGGTAGAAGTACCGGGGAGCTGTTTTTT.

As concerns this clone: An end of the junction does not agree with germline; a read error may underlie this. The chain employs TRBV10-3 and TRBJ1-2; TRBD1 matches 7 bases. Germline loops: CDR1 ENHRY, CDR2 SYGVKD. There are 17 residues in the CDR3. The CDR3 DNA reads TGTGCCATCAGTGAAGGCAGAGGCGGGACAGACGGATATGCCTACACCTTC. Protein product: CAISEGRGGTDGYAYTF.

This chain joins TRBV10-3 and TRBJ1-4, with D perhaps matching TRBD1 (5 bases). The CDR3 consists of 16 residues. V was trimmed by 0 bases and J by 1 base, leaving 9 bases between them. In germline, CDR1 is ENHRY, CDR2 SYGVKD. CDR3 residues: CAISESRGRTNEKLFF. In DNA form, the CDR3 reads TGTGCCATCAGTGAGTCTAGGGGTCGAACTAATGAAAAACTGTTTTTT.

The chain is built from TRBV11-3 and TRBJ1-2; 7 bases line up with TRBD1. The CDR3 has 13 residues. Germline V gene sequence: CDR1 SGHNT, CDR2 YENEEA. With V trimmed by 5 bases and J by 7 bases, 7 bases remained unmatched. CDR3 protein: CASSQGTGVGYTF. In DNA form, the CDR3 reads TGTGCCAGCAGCCAAGGTACAGGGGTTGGCTACACCTTC.

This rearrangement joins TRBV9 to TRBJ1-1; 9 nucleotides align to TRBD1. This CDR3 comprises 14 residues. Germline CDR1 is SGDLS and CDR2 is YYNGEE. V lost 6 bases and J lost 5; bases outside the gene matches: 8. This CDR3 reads CASNRQGGRTEAFF. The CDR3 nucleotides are TGTGCCAGCAACCGACAGGGGGGGAGGACTGAAGCTTTCTTT.

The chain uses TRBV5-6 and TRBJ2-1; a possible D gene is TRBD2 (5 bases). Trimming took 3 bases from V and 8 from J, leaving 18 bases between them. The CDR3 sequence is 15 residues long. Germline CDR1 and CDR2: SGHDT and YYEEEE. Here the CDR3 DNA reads TGTGCCAGCAGCTCCTCGGGGATTCGTGTGGATGAGCAGTTCTTC. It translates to CASSSSGIRVDEQFF. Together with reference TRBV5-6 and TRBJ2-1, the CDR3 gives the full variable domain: DAGVTQSPTHLIKTRGQQVTLRCSPKSGHDTVSWYQQALGQGPQFIFQYYEEEERQRGNFPDRFSGHQFPNYSSELNVNALLLGDSALYLCASSSSGIRVDEQFFGPGTRLTVL.

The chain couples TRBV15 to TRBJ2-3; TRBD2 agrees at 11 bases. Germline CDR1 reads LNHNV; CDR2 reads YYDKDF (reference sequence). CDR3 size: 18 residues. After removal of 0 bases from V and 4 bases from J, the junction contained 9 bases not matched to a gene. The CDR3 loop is CATSRDRTSGGLADTQYF. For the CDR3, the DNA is TGTGCCACCAGCAGAGATAGAACTAGCGGGGGTTTAGCAGATACGCAGTATTTT.

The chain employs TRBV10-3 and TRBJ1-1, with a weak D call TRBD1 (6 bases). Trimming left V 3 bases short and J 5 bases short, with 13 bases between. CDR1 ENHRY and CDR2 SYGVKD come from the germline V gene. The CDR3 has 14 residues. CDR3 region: CAISEMGRGTEAFF. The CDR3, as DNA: TGTGCCATCAGTGAAATGGGCAGGGGAACTGAAGCTTTCTTT.

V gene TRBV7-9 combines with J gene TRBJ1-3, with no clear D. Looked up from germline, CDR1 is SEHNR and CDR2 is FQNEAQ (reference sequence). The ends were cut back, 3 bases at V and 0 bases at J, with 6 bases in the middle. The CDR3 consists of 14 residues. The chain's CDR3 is CASSFLGSGNTIYF. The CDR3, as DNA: TGTGCCAGCAGCTTTCTCGGCTCTGGAAACACCATATATTTT.

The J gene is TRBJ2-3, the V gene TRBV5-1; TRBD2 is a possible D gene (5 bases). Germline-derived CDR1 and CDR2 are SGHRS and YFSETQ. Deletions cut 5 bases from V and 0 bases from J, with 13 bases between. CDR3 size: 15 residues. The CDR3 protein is CASRLRGPSTDTQYF. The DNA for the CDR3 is TGCGCCAGCAGATTGAGAGGGCCCAGCACAGATACGCAGTATTTT.

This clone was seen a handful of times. CDR3 protein: CASSIVSGNLYEQYF. CDR3 DNA: TGTGCCAGTAGTATAGTTTCCGGGAACCTCTACGAGCAGTACTTC. The chain combines TRBV19 with TRBJ2-7, with a tentative D call TRBD2 (5 bases). The CDR3 sequence is 15 residues long. V lost 1 base and J lost 3, with 13 bases in between. Germline V CDR1 and CDR2: LNHDA, SQIVND (reference sequence).

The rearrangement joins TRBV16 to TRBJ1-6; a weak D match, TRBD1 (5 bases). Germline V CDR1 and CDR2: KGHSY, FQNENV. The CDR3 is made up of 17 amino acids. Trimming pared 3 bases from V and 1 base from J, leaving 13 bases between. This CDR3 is CASSQSNGGSYNSPLHF. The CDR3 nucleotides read TGTGCCAGCAGCCAGTCGAACGGGGGGTCCTATAATTCACCCCTCCACTTT.

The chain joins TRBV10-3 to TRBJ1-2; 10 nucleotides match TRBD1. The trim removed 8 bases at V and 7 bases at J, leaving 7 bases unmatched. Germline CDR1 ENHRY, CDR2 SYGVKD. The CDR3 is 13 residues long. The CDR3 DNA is TGTGCCATCCTTGACAGGGGGCTCGGTGGCTACACCTTC. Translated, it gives CAILDRGLGGYTF.

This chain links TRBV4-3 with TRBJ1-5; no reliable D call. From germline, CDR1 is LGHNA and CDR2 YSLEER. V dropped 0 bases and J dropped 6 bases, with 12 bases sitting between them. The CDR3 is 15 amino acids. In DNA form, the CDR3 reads TGCGCCAGCAGCCAAGATGTCAGGAACGGTCAGCCCCAGCATTTT. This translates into CASSQDVRNGQPQHF.

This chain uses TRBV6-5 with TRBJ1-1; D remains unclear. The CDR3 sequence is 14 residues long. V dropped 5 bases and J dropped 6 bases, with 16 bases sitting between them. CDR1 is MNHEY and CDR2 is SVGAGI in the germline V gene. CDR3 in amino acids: CASSRLRVGAEAFF. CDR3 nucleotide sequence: TGTGCCAGCAGTCGTCTTCGGGTAGGAGCTGAAGCTTTCTTT.

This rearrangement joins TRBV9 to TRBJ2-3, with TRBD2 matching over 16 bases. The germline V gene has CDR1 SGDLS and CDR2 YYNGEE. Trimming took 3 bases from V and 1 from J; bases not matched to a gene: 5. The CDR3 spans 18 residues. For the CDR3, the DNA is TGTGCCAGCAGCGGGTTGGGACTAGCGGGGGGGCGCACAGATACGCAGTATTTT. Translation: CASSGLGLAGGRTDTQYF. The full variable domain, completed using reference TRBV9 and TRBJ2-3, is DSGVTQTPKHLITATGQRVTLRCSPRSGDLSVYWYQQSLDQGLQFLIQYYNGEERAKGNILERFSAQQFPDLHSELNLSSLELGDSALYFCASSGLGLAGGRTDTQYFGPGTRLTVL.

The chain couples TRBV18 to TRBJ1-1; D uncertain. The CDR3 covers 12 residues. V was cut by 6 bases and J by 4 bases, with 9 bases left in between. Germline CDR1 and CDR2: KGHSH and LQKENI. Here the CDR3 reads CASSSGSTEAFF. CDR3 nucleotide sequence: TGTGCCAGCTCTTCCGGGAGCACTGAAGCTTTCTTT.